This TCR beta chain was sequenced for a study of T cell responses to AZD1222 COVID-19 vaccine. Overall study findings and caveats: Only a handful of individuals given AZD1222 were seropositive at baseline.

Produced via immunoSEQ multiplex PCR; TCRdb's table is partial and in-frame only. Altogether around 79,000 clones are present, nearly 90% being singletons, with the ten largest covering around 1.5%. Remarks on this clone: Its cognate antigen is unknown.

The germline V gene has CDR1 LNHNV and CDR2 YYDKDF (reference sequence). The CDR3 loop spans 16 amino acids. V was shortened by 1 base and J by 0 bases, with 10 bases between the two germline ends. The chain employs TRBV15 and TRBJ1-3, with D unclear. Source: peripheral blood, taken on day 0 of AZD1222 vaccination. This TCR was recovered from an adult in good health. DNA of the CDR3: TGTGCCACCAGCAGAGGTGGCTTTATCTCTGGAAACACCATATATTTT. Translating it yields CATSRGGFISGNTIYF.